This T cell receptor beta chain came from a study of T cell repertoires in cytomegalovirus infection. Germline V gene data show CDR1 as SGHTA and CDR2 as FQGNSA. J was trimmed by 4 bases and V by 3 bases; bases with no gene match: 2. This CDR3 comprises 14 residues. In TCRdb, the reads were re-called with MiXCR into one record per CDR3 protein. The table includes 200,000 to 250,000 distinct CDR3 sequences, 22% detected once. This clonotype was picked up many times. Its antigen is currently unknown. General study findings and limits: There were carriers of CMV plus the relevant HLA, and cumulative public TCR beta family frequency identified them. Dominating the ex vivo response were TCR beta clonotypes that were CMV-specific and HLA-C-restricted.

The J gene is TRBJ1-5, the V gene TRBV7-2; TRBD1 matches at 8 bases. The sequencing input was CD8+ T cells from PBMCs. The sequence derives from a human donor in good health (CMV status not recorded). Some clones in this sample may be carry-over from other donors' samples. The CDR3 region has the DNA TGTGCCAGCAGCTTTGGACAGGGAAATCAGCCCCAGCATTTT. It specifies CASSFGQGNQPQHF.